This record concerns one T cell receptor (beta chain) sequence. CDR1 and CDR2 from the germline V gene are SGHTA and FQGTGA. The CDR3 contains 15 residues. V trimming: 4 bases; J trimming: 1 base; junction bases outside the gene matches: 5. The data originate from a study of T cell responses to AZD1222 COVID-19 vaccine. The method was immunoSEQ multiplex PCR; TCRdb's version includes in-frame clones alone and lacks a portion of them. The data contain approximately 100,000 clones, around 93% of them singletons. This clonotype was obtained from an adult in good health. The rearrangement uses TRBV7-3 and TRBJ2-3; 7 nucleotides match TRBD1. The source material was peripheral blood, sampled on day 0 of AZD1222 vaccination. CDR3 sequence reads: CASSSLGGGTDTQYF. CDR3 bases: TGTGCCAGCAGCTCCCTAGGGGGCGGCACAGATACGCAGTATTTT.